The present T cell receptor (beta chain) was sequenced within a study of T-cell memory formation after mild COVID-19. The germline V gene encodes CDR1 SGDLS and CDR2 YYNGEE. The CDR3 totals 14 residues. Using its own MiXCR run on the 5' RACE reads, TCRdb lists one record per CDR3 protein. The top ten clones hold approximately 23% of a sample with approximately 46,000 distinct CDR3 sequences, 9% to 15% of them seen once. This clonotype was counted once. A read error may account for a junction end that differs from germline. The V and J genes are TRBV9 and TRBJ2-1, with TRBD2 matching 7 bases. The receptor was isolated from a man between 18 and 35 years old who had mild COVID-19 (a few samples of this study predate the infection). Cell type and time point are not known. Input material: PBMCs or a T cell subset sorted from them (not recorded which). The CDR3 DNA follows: TGTGCCCGCAGCGAGCGGGGTCCATACAATGAGCAGTTCTTC. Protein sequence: CARSERGPYNEQFF.